This is a list of T cell receptor beta chains from one sample in a study of memory CD4+ T cells and cytomegalovirus serostatus. The repertoire was sequenced with immunoSEQ multiplex PCR; TCRdb's copy has only in-frame clones and lacks some. The sample carries some 48,000 clones, around four fifths recorded once. Sequenced material: memory CD4+ T cells from blood. The receptor set was obtained from an adult in good health and CMV-seronegative. CDR3s include the opening cysteine and the closing phenylalanine or tryptophan. The order of the fields is CDR3 protein, CDR3 DNA, J gene, D gene, clone size, V gene. D genes are given only for firm matches. Size is omitted from some rows. Given values are once, few, many or a class for expanded clones.

cdr3_aa: CASSAGTFPYEQYF
cdr3_nt: TGTGCCAGCAGTGCCGGGACATTCCCCTACGAGCAGTACTTC
j_call: TRBJ2-7
d_call: .
clone_size: .
v_call: TRBV6-1

cdr3_aa: CASSYDSYEQYF
cdr3_nt: TGTGCCAGCAGTTACGACAGCTACGAGCAGTACTTC
j_call: TRBJ2-7
d_call: .
clone_size: once
v_call: TRBV6-6

cdr3_aa: CASTRVASNQPQHF
cdr3_nt: TGTGCCAGCACCCGGGTCGCAAGCAATCAGCCCCAGCATTTT
j_call: TRBJ1-5
d_call: .
clone_size: few
v_call: TRBV6-6

cdr3_aa: CASSRGPDPNTEAFF
cdr3_nt: TGTGCCAGCAGTAGGGGGCCGGACCCGAACACTGAAGCTTTCTTT
j_call: TRBJ1-1
d_call: TRBD1
clone_size: .
v_call: TRBV6-1

cdr3_aa: CASSRDRGETQYF
cdr3_nt: TGTGCCAGCAGCAGAGACAGGGGAGAGACCCAGTACTTC
j_call: TRBJ2-5
d_call: TRBD1
clone_size: .
v_call: TRBV11-2

cdr3_aa: CASSEGLSGRDEQFF
cdr3_nt: TGTGCCAGCAGCGAAGGGTTATCGGGCCGGGATGAGCAGTTCTTC
j_call: TRBJ2-1
d_call: .
clone_size: .
v_call: TRBV14

cdr3_aa: CASGQAYGYTF
cdr3_nt: TGTGCCAGCGGACAGGCCTATGGCTACACCTTC
j_call: TRBJ1-2
d_call: TRBD1
clone_size: .
v_call: TRBV28

cdr3_aa: CACGESSYEQYF
cdr3_nt: TGTGCCTGCGGGGAGAGCTCCTACGAGCAGTACTTC
j_call: TRBJ2-7
d_call: .
clone_size: once
v_call: TRBV30

cdr3_aa: CASSPWKREEETQYF
cdr3_nt: TGCGCCAGCAGCCCCTGGAAAAGGGAGGAAGAGACCCAGTACTTC
j_call: TRBJ2-5
d_call: .
clone_size: .
v_call: TRBV5-1

cdr3_aa: CASSDTPAGSALDTQYF
cdr3_nt: TGTGCCAGCAGCGACACCCCGGCCGGGAGCGCTTTAGATACGCAGTATTTT
j_call: TRBJ2-3
d_call: .
clone_size: .
v_call: TRBV7-2

cdr3_aa: CASRGGQGAEAFF
cdr3_nt: TGTGCCAGCCGGGGAGGACAGGGCGCTGAAGCTTTCTTT
j_call: TRBJ1-1
d_call: TRBD1
clone_size: once
v_call: TRBV9